The source of this T cell receptor beta chain is a study of blood T cell repertoires in COVID-19. Whole-study context: Samples representing acute and convalescent COVID-19 were sourced from the United States, Italy and Spain. PBMCs, B-cell-depleted T cells, or T cells provided the cDNA or gDNA that made up the material.

Study processing details: Amplified reference gene primers provided the basis for estimating nucleated cell counts. Data came from immunoSEQ multiplex PCR; TCRdb stores just in-frame clones and leaves some out. The V and J calls and clone size are taken from that table; D and trimming were inferred from the DNA. The sample lists a few hundred thousand clones, roughly nine tenths occurring once. There are 17 residues in the CDR3. J was trimmed by 4 bases and V by 2 bases; bases with no gene match: 13. Germline loops: CDR1 LNHDA, CDR2 SQIVND (reference sequence). The receptor's source is a middle-aged woman who had recovered from COVID-19. Sequenced material: peripheral blood. V usage is TRBV19 and J usage is TRBJ1-2, with 7 bases lining up with TRBD1. In nucleotides, the CDR3 is TGTGCCAGTAGTATACCCCCTACAGGGGCCCCTCCCTATGGCTACACCTTC. Translated: CASSIPPTGAPPYGYTF.